This T cell receptor beta chain appears in the sequencing data of a study of shared clonotypes between healthy human individuals. This clone was observed a single time. This table comes from immunoSEQ multiplex PCR, and its TCRdb copy is limited to in-frame clones, with some not included. Of about 95,000 clones in the sample, roughly two thirds were seen once. With 1 base clipped from V and 3 bases from J, the junction kept 3 bases outside the gene matches. The germline CDR1 and CDR2 sequences are SGHAT and FQNNGV. The CDR3 has 15 amino acids. The TCR was taken from a man between 25 and 39 years old in good health. The sample consisted of memory CD8+ T cells sorted from blood. The subset here: CD45RO+ cells pooled with CCR7-negative TemRA cells. The chain joins TRBV11-2 to TRBJ2-7; 10 bases are shared with TRBD2. CDR3 in amino acids: CASSLGTSGFYEQYF. The CDR3 nucleotides are TGTGCCAGCAGCTTAGGGACTAGCGGCTTCTACGAGCAGTACTTC. The full variable domain, completed using reference TRBV11-2 and TRBJ2-7, is EAGVAQSPRYKIIEKRQSVAFWCNPISGHATLYWYQQILGQGPKLLIQFQNNGVVDDSQLPKDRFSAERLKGVDSTLKIQPAKLEDSAVYLCASSLGTSGFYEQYFGPGTRLTVT.